This entry lists 29 T cell receptor beta chains sequenced from one sample in a study of cytomegalovirus exposure and HLA in healthy donors. Method: immunoSEQ multiplex PCR; TCRdb's copy keeps in-frame clones and lacks some. This sample has about 140,000 clones, with about 94% found just once. Sequenced: PBMCs. Receptor source: a young man in good health and CMV-seropositive.

This rearrangement joins TRBV28 to TRBJ1-3; D is possibly TRBD1 (6 bases). CDR3 length equals 18 residues. V lost 5 bases and J 2 bases, leaving 22 bases between the germline ends. Germline V lookup: CDR1 MDHEN, CDR2 SYDVKM. The CDR3 protein is CASSIHRVPTPPGNTIYF. Written as DNA, the CDR3 is TGTGCCAGCAGTATTCACAGGGTCCCAACACCACCTGGAAACACCATATATTTT. The full variable domain, in which reference TRBV28 and TRBJ1-3 provide the parts outside the CDR3, is DVKVTQSSRYLVKRTGEKVFLECVQDMDHENMFWYRQDPGLGLRLIYFSYDVKMKEKGDIPEGYSVSREKKERFSLILESASTNQTSMYLCASSIHRVPTPPGNTIYFGEGSWLTVV.

This clone has a single count. This chain joins TRBV10-2 and TRBJ2-3; D call uncertain. The CDR3 has 12 amino acids. CDR1 WSHSY and CDR2 SAAADI come from the germline V gene. The V gene lost 6 bases and the J gene lost 4 bases, with 8 bases spanning the gap. CDR3 bases: TGCGCCAGCAGCCCATCGGCAGATACGCAGTATTTT. It yields the protein CASSPSADTQYF.

The V and J genes are TRBV10-2 and TRBJ1-2; D not resolved. V was cut by 7 bases and J by 4 bases, with 10 bases left in between. The germline gives CDR1 WSHSY, CDR2 SAAADI. The CDR3 runs 12 residues. The CDR3 loop reads CASKQAGYGYTF. DNA of the CDR3: TGCGCCAGCAAACAAGCGGGCTATGGCTACACCTTC.

The rearrangement uses TRBV7-2 and TRBJ1-5, with 10 bases fitting TRBD1. CDR1 and CDR2 (germline): SGHTA, FQGNSA. The V and J ends lost 4 bases and 2 bases, in that order; junction bases with no gene match: 2. The CDR3 runs 15 residues. The DNA of the CDR3 is TGTGCCAGCAGCTCGGACAGGGGGGGCAATCAGCCCCAGCATTTT. Translating it yields CASSSDRGGNQPQHF.

The chain joins TRBV27 to TRBJ2-3, with TRBD2 matching over 8 bases. After removal of 4 bases from V and 1 base from J, the junction contained 4 bases not matched to a gene. The length of the CDR3 is 15 residues. The germline CDR1 and CDR2 sequences are MNHEY and SMNVEV (reference sequence). The CDR3, as DNA: TGTGCCAGCAGTTCAGGACTAGCCGGCACAGATACGCAGTATTTT. It codes for CASSSGLAGTDTQYF.

The table lists this clone with a count of one. The gene calls are TRBV28 and TRBJ1-2; 8 positions match TRBD1. This CDR3 has 15 residues. Germline V gene lookup returns CDR1 MDHEN and CDR2 SYDVKM. The junction had 8 bases not matched to a gene; V was cut back by 2 bases and J by 6 bases. CDR3 amino acids: CASSLVGRGLNGYTF. For the CDR3, the DNA is TGTGCCAGCAGTTTAGTCGGCAGGGGGCTAAATGGCTACACCTTC.

This chain uses TRBV28 with TRBJ2-7, with 9 bases fitting TRBD1. This CDR3 contains 13 residues. The germline V gene encodes CDR1 MDHEN and CDR2 SYDVKM. The V segment lost 5 bases and the J segment 3 bases; nucleotides outside the gene matches: 2. DNA for the CDR3: TGTGCCAGCAGTGGGACAGGGTTCTACGAGCAGTACTTC. Translation gives CASSGTGFYEQYF.

The V call is TRBV5-8, the J call TRBJ2-3; 12 bases line up with TRBD2. This CDR3 contains 15 residues. With 0 bases clipped from V and 4 bases from J, the junction kept 0 bases outside the gene matches. Germline-derived CDR1 and CDR2 are SGHTS and YDEGEE. CDR3 bases: TGTGCCAGCAGCTTGGGACTAGCGGGAGCAGATACGCAGTATTTT. It encodes CASSLGLAGADTQYF.

The chain uses TRBV12-5 and TRBJ2-2, with 7 positions matching TRBD2. The length of the CDR3 is 18 residues. V lost 1 base, J lost 3 bases, and 11 bases stayed unmatched. Germline assignment: CDR1 LGHNT and CDR2 FRNRAP. This CDR3 reads CASGLGGWLAGDTGELFF. The CDR3 coding sequence is TGTGCTAGTGGTTTGGGGGGATGGTTGGCGGGAGACACCGGGGAGCTGTTTTTT.

This chain uses TRBV27 with TRBJ2-7; 7 nucleotides agree with TRBD2. Trimming removed 6 bases from V and 0 bases from J; junction bases left unmatched: 8. CDR1 is MNHEY, CDR2 SMNVEV, per germline (reference sequence). The length of the CDR3 is 15 residues. In nucleotides, the CDR3 is TGTGCCAGCAGGACTCTAGCGGCGAGCTCCTACGAGCAGTACTTC. The encoded protein is CASRTLAASSYEQYF.

V usage is TRBV9 and J usage is TRBJ1-6; D is perhaps TRBD1 (6 bases). Trimming cost V 2 bases and J 7 bases, with 10 bases left between them. The germline V gene has CDR1 SGDLS and CDR2 YYNGEE. The CDR3 length is 14 residues. The CDR3 DNA reads as TGTGCCAGCAGCGTGTCAACAGGGAATTCACCCCTCCACTTT. Translating gives CASSVSTGNSPLHF.

The CDR3 protein is CASSQERTGAYGYTF. The CDR3 region has the DNA TGCGCCAGCAGCCAAGAAAGGACAGGGGCCTATGGCTACACCTTC. The gene calls are TRBV4-1 and TRBJ1-2, with 9 bases fitting TRBD1. The junction had 3 bases not matched to a gene; V was cut back by 0 bases and J by 4 bases. The CDR3 extends over 15 amino acids. Germline CDR1 is MGHRA and CDR2 is YSYEKL.

The chain carries TRBV6-1 and TRBJ2-5, with 9 bases aligning to TRBD1. V lost 2 bases and J lost 5; bases outside the gene matches: 9. Germline V gene sequence: CDR1 MNHNS, CDR2 SASEGT. The CDR3 has 16 residues. CDR3 region: CASSEMGTGLWETQYF. CDR3 nucleotides: TGTGCCAGCAGTGAAATGGGGACAGGGTTATGGGAGACCCAGTACTTC.

The gene calls are TRBV5-4 and TRBJ2-1, with 10 nucleotides matching TRBD2. The junction had 10 bases not matched to a gene; V was cut back by 7 bases and J by 0 bases. CDR1 SGHNT and CDR2 YYREEE come from the germline V gene (reference sequence). This CDR3 has 17 amino acids. CDR3 loop: CASHRTSGYSSYNEQFF. Written as DNA, the CDR3 is TGTGCCAGCCACCGGACTAGCGGCTATAGCTCCTACAATGAGCAGTTCTTC.

This clone has just a few counts. The rearrangement links TRBV6-1 to TRBJ2-3; tentative D call: TRBD2 (6 bases). V shed 4 bases and J shed 8 bases, with 22 bases lying between them. From germline, CDR1 is MNHNS and CDR2 SASEGT. The CDR3 sequence is 16 residues long. CDR3 bases: TGTGCCAGCAGTGGGGGGACTCTCTCAGCCTTGGGTACGCAGTATTTT. Translating gives CASSGGTLSALGTQYF.

This rearrangement joins TRBV2 to TRBJ1-1; tentatively, D is TRBD1 (5 bases). Trimming removed 2 bases at V and 8 bases at J, with 12 bases between. The germline CDR1 and CDR2 sequences are SNHLY and FYNNEI. This CDR3 is 13 amino acids long. The CDR3 is CASSEYVKGEAFF. The CDR3 DNA reads TGTGCCAGCAGTGAATACGTCAAGGGGGAAGCTTTCTTT.

V and J are TRBV18 and TRBJ2-5, with 7 bases matching TRBD2. This CDR3 comprises 15 residues. Germline V gene data show CDR1 as KGHSH and CDR2 as LQKENI. With V trimmed by 2 bases and J by 4 bases, 7 bases remained unmatched. CDR3 coding DNA: TGTGCCAGCTCACCATGGGGGGGTTCCTCAGAGACCCAGTACTTC. The encoded protein is CASSPWGGSSETQYF.

This clone was seen a handful of times. The identical CDR3 is also encoded by other nucleotide sequences in the sample. The genes are TRBV15 and TRBJ2-7; 9 bases fit TRBD1. The CDR3 is made up of 13 amino acids. CDR1 LNHNV and CDR2 YYDKDF come from the germline V gene (reference sequence). Losses at the gene ends were 3 bases for V and 7 bases for J; bases not matched to a gene: 4. The CDR3 loop reads CATSRDRGREQYF. The DNA for the CDR3 is TGTGCCACCAGCAGGGACAGGGGCAGGGAGCAGTACTTC.

The chain links TRBV14 to TRBJ2-7, with TRBD1 as a possible D gene (7 bases). This CDR3 is built from 18 residues. Germline CDR1 reads SGHDN; CDR2 reads FVKESK. Trimming removed 0 bases from V and 2 bases from J, with 20 bases in between. The CDR3 nucleotides are TGTGCCAGCAGCCAAGATTTTTGGTTGGCAGGGGGGACCTACGAGCAGTACTTC. Its translation is CASSQDFWLAGGTYEQYF.

Comments on this clone: Other DNA sequences from this sample encode an identical CDR3 as well. The rearrangement joins TRBV5-1 to TRBJ1-5, with a tentative D call TRBD1 (6 bases). From germline, CDR1 is SGHRS and CDR2 YFSETQ. CDR3 length: 15 amino acids. The germline V and J ends were trimmed by 2 bases and 1 base, with 10 bases remaining between them. In DNA form, the CDR3 reads TGCGCCAGCAGCTTAGGGCAGGGGAGCAATCAGCCCCAGCATTTT. Encoded protein: CASSLGQGSNQPQHF.

This chain uses TRBV7-9 with TRBJ2-2; maybe TRBD2 (5 bases). V gave up 1 base and J gave up 0 bases, with 12 bases separating them. Per germline, CDR1 SEHNR and CDR2 FQNEAQ (reference sequence). The CDR3 covers 17 residues. The CDR3 DNA follows: TGTGCCAGCAGCTTAGTGCCGGCGGGTTCGAACACCGGGGAGCTGTTTTTT. This encodes CASSLVPAGSNTGELFF.

The chain combines TRBV28 with TRBJ1-2; 10 bases fit TRBD1. Germline CDR1 reads MDHEN; CDR2 reads SYDVKM. V trimming: 5 bases; J trimming: 8 bases; junction bases outside the gene matches: 8. CDR3 size: 14 residues. Here the CDR3 DNA reads TGTGCCAGCAGTAACCGGGACAGGGGTTCCGGCTACACCTTC. Encoded protein: CASSNRDRGSGYTF.

The V call is TRBV5-6, the J call TRBJ2-7; 9 nucleotides agree with TRBD1. The CDR3 sequence is 14 residues long. V shed 3 bases, J shed 9 bases, and the junction held 10 bases outside the gene matches. The germline V gene encodes CDR1 SGHDT and CDR2 YYEEEE. The CDR3 nucleotides are TGTGCCAGCAGCTCAAAAAGGACAGGGGCGGGGCAGTACTTC. Residues: CASSSKRTGAGQYF.

CDR3 in DNA: TGTGCCAGCAGTGGGGGCGGGGGGCCTAATCAGCCCCAGCATTTT. Translated, it gives CASSGGGGPNQPQHF. The J gene is TRBJ1-5, the V gene TRBV2; D possibly corresponds to TRBD1 (6 bases). With 4 bases removed from V and 4 bases from J, the gap between germline ends came to 14 bases. The CDR3 runs 15 residues. Germline V gene data show CDR1 as SNHLY and CDR2 as FYNNEI.

This chain uses TRBV20-1 with TRBJ1-3, with D perhaps matching TRBD1 (6 bases). Germline V lookup: CDR1 DFQATT, CDR2 SNEGSKA (reference sequence). Trimming stripped 6 bases from V and 4 bases from J, with 7 bases between. The CDR3 contains 11 residues. CDR3 DNA: TGCAGTGCCACAGGGGGAAACACCATATATTTT. This translates into CSATGGNTIYF.

The rearrangement joins TRBV5-1 to TRBJ2-2; D gene unclear. Germline V gene sequence: CDR1 SGHRS, CDR2 YFSETQ. Between the trimmed V and J ends, which lost 3 bases and 1 base, there was a span of 10 bases. The CDR3 has 15 residues. In DNA, the CDR3 is TGCGCCAGCAGCTATGATACACAGAACACCGGGGAGCTGTTTTTT. Its protein product is CASSYDTQNTGELFF.

The chain uses TRBV10-3 and TRBJ2-5; no firm D call. The V end was cut by 4 bases, the J end by 1 base, with 4 bases between. This CDR3 has 12 residues. CDR1 and CDR2 from the germline V gene are ENHRY and SYGVKD. CDR3: CAISAGQETQYF. The CDR3 coding sequence is TGTGCCATCAGTGCGGGCCAAGAGACCCAGTACTTC.

The gene calls are TRBV2 and TRBJ1-5; D possibly corresponds to TRBD1 (5 bases). The V end was cut by 8 bases, the J end by 6 bases, with 14 bases between. The CDR3 length is 13 residues. Looked up from germline, CDR1 is SNHLY and CDR2 is FYNNEI. CDR3 in DNA: TGTGCCAGCCACGGGGGAGTAAGTCAGCCCCAGCATTTT. Translating gives CASHGGVSQPQHF.

The chain is built from TRBV4-1 and TRBJ1-2; D perhaps matches TRBD1 (5 bases). This CDR3 spans 17 amino acids. V was trimmed by 4 bases and J by 7 bases, leaving 25 bases between them. Germline loops: CDR1 MGHRA, CDR2 YSYEKL. In DNA form, the CDR3 reads TGCGCCAGCAGCCCTTGGGTAGCCTCCCCGGGGGAGGGTGGCTACACCTTC. This sequence encodes CASSPWVASPGEGGYTF.